This T cell receptor (beta chain) was found in a study of technical replicates of blood from a handful of donors. The CDR3 is 17 amino acids. V was clipped by 3 bases and J by 0 bases, with 12 bases between them. Germline CDR1 and CDR2: LNHDA and SQIVND (reference sequence). Sequencing was performed with immunoSEQ multiplex PCR; in TCRdb, only in-frame clones are kept and a portion is missing. This table has around 80,000 clones, around 93% appearing once. This clone was recorded only once. This TCR was sampled from a human donor in good health. The sequenced sample was T cells isolated from PBMCs. V usage is TRBV19 and J usage is TRBJ2-6; possible D gene TRBD2, 5 bases. The CDR3 sequence: CASSIGDYFSGANVLTF. The CDR3 nucleotides are TGTGCCAGTAGTATCGGGGATTACTTCTCTGGGGCCAACGTCCTGACTTTC.